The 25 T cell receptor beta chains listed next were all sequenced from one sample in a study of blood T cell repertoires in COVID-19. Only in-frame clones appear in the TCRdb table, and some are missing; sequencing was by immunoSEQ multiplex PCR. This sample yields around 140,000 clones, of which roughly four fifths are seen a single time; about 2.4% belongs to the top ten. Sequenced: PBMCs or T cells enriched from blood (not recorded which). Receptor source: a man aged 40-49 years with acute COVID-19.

CDR3 sequence: CASSQEWAGSDTQYF. The CDR3 coding sequence is TGTGCCAGCAGCCAAGAATGGGCTGGCTCGGATACGCAGTATTTT. The chain is built from TRBV3-1 (or the pseudogene TRBV3-2) and TRBJ2-3; no reliable D call. V was trimmed by 0 bases and J by 6 bases, leaving 13 bases between them. CDR3 length: 15 amino acids. Germline values: CDR1 LGHDT, CDR2 YNNKEL (reference sequence).

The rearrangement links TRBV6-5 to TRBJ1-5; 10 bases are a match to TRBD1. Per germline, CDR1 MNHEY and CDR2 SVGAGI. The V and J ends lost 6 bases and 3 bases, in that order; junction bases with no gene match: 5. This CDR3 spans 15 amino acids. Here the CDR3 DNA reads TGTGCCAGCAGACCCGGGACAGGGGACAATCAGCCCCAGCATTTT. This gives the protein CASRPGTGDNQPQHF.

The CDR3 loop is CASSPALYSGEQYF. The CDR3 DNA sequence: TGTGCCAGCAGCCCAGCATTATACAGTGGCGAGCAGTACTTC. The chain links TRBV7-9 to TRBJ2-7; D ambiguous. The V gene's germline CDR1 is SEHNR and CDR2 FQNEAQ (reference sequence). This CDR3 comprises 14 residues. V was shortened by 5 bases and J by 6 bases, with 17 bases between the two germline ends.

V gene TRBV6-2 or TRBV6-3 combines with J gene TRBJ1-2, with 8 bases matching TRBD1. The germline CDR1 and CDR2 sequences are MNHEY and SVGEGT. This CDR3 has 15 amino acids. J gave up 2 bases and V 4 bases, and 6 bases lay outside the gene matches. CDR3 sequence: CASSLFGQGNYGYTF. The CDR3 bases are TGTGCCAGCAGTTTATTCGGACAGGGAAACTATGGCTACACCTTC.

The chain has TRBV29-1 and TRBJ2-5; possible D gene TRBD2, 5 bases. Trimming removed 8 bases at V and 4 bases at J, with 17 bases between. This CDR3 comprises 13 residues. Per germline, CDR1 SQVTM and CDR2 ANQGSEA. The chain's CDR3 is CSSTESSGETQYF. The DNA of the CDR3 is TGCAGCTCAACCGAATCCAGCGGAGAGACCCAGTACTTC.

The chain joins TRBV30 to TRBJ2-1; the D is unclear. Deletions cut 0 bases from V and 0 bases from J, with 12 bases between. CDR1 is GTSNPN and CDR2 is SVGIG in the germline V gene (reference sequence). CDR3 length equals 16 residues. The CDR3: CAWSVQMLSSYNEQFF. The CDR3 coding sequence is TGTGCCTGGAGTGTTCAAATGTTGAGCTCCTACAATGAGCAGTTCTTC.

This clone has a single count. The CDR3 loop is CASRTTSGRRETQYF. CDR3 nucleotides: TGTGCCAGCAGGACGACTAGCGGGAGACGAGAGACCCAGTACTTC. The chain employs TRBV2 and TRBJ2-5; 12 nucleotides agree with TRBD2. Trimming removed 6 bases from V and 4 bases from J; junction bases left unmatched: 6. Germline lookup yields CDR1 SNHLY and CDR2 FYNNEI. The CDR3 runs to 15 residues.

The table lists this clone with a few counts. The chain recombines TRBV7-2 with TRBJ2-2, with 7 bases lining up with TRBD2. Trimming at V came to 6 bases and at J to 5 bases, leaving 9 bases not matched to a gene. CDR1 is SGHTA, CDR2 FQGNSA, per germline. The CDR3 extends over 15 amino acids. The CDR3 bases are TGTGCCAGCAGAGGTACGGGAGGAGGGACCGGGGAGCTGTTTTTT. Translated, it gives CASRGTGGGTGELFF.

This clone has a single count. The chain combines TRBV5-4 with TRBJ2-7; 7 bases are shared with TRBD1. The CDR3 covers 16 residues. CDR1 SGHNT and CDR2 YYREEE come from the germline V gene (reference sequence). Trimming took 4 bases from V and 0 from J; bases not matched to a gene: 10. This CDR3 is CASSPGQDPSSYEQYF. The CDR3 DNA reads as TGTGCCAGCAGCCCTGGACAGGATCCGAGCTCCTACGAGCAGTACTTC. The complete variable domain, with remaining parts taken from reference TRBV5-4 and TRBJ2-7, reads ETGVTQSPTHLIKTRGQQVTLRCSSQSGHNTVSWYQQALGQGPQFIFQYYREEENGRGNFPPRFSGLQFPNYSSELNVNALELDDSALYLCASSPGQDPSSYEQYFGPGTRLTVT.

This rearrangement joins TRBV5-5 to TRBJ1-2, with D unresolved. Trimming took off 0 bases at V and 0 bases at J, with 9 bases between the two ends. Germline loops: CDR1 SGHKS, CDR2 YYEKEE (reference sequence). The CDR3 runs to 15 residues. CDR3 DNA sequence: TGTGCCAGCAGCTTGGATCACCTAGCTAACTATGGCTACACCTTC. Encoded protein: CASSLDHLANYGYTF.

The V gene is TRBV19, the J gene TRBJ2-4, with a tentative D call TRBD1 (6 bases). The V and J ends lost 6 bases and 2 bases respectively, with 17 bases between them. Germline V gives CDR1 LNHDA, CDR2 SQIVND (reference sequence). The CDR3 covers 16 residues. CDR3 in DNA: TGTGCCAGTAGGCCGACAGGAGAGGTCCCCAAAAACATTCAGTACTTC. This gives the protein CASRPTGEVPKNIQYF.

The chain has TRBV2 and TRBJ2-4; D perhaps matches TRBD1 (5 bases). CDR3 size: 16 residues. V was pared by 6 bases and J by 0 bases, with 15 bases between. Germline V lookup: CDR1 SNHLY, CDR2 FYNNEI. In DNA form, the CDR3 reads TGTGCCAGCAGCGGTCACAGGAATCTAGCCAAAAACATTCAGTACTTC. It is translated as CASSGHRNLAKNIQYF.

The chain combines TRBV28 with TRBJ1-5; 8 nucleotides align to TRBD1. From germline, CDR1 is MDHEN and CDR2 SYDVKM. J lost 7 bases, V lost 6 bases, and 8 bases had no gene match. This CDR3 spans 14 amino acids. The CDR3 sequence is CASRLTGENQPQHF. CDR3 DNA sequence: TGTGCCAGCAGATTGACAGGGGAGAACCAGCCCCAGCATTTT.

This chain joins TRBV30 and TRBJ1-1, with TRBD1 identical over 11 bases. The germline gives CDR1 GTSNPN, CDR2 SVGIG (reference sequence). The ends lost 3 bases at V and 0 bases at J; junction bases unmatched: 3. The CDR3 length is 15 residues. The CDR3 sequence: CAWRGGQGVNTEAFF. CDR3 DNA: TGTGCCTGGAGAGGGGGACAGGGGGTGAACACTGAAGCTTTCTTT. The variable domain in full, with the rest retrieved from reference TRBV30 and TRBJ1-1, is SQTIHQWPATLVQPVGSPLSLECTVEGTSNPNLYWYRQAAGRGLQLLFYSVGIGQISSEVPQNLSASRPQDRQFILSSKKLLLSDSGFYLCAWRGGQGVNTEAFFGQGTRLTVV.

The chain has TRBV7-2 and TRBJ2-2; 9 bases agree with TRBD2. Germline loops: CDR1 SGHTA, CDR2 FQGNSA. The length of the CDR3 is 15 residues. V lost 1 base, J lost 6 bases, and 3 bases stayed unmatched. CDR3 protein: CASSLVAGEAGELFF. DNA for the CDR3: TGTGCCAGCAGCTTAGTAGCGGGAGAGGCCGGGGAGCTGTTTTTT.

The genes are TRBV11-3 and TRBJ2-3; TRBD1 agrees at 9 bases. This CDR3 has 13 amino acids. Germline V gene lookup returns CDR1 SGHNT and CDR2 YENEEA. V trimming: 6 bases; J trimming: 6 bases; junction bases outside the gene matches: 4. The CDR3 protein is CASRGQGDDTQYF. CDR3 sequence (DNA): TGTGCCAGCAGGGGACAGGGTGATGATACGCAGTATTTT. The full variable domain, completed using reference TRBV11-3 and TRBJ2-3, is EAGVVQSPRYKIIEKKQPVAFWCNPISGHNTLYWYLQNLGQGPELLIRYENEEAVDDSQLPKDRFSAERLKGVDSTLKIQPAELGDSAVYLCASRGQGDDTQYFGPGTRLTVL.

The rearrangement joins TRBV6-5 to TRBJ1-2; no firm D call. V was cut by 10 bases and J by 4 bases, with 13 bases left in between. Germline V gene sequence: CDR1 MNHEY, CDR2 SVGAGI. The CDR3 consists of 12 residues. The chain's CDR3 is CATPRDSYGYTF. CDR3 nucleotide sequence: TGTGCCACCCCGAGGGATTCCTATGGCTACACCTTC.

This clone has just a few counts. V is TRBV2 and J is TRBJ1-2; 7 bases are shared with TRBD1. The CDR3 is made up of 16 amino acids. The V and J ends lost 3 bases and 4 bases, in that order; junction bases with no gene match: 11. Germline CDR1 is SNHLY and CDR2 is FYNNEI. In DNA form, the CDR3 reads TGTGCCAGCAGTGATGGGTCAGACAGGGCAGCCTATGGCTACACCTTC. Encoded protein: CASSDGSDRAAYGYTF.

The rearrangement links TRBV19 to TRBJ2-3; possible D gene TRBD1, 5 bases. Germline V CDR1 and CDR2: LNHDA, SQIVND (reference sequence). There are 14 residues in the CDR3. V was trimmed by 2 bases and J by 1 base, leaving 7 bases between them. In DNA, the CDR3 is TGTGCCAGTAGTATAATGACAGGCACAGATACGCAGTATTTT. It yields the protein CASSIMTGTDTQYF. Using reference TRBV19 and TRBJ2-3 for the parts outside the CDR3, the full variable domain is DGGITQSPKYLFRKEGQNVTLSCEQNLNHDAMYWYRQDPGQGLRLIYYSQIVNDFQKGDIAEGYSVSREKKESFPLTVTSAQKNPTAFYLCASSIMTGTDTQYFGPGTRLTVL.

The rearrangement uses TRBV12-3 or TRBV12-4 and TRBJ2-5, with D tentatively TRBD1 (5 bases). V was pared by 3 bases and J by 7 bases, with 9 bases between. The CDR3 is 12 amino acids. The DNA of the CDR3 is TGTGCCAGCAGTTTGACAGAGGCGACCCAGTACTTC. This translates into CASSLTEATQYF.

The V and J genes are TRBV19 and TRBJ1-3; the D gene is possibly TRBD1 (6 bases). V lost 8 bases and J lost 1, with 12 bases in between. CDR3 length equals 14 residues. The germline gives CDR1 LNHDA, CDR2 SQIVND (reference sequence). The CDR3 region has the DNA TGTGCCAGTTCCACTGGGACATCTGGAAACACCATATATTTT. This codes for CASSTGTSGNTIYF.

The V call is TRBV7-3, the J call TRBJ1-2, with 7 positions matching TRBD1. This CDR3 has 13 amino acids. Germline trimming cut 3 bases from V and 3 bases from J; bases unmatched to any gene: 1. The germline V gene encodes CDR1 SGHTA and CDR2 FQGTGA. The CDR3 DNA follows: TGTGCCAGCAGCTTGGGACAGTACTATGGCTACACCTTC. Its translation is CASSLGQYYGYTF.

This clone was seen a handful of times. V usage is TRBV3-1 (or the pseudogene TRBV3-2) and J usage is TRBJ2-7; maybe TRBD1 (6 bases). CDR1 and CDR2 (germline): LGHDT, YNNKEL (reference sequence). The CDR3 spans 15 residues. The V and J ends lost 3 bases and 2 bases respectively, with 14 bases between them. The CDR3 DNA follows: TGTGCCAGCAGCCAGACGGCCAGGGGCACCTACGAGCAGTACTTC. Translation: CASSQTARGTYEQYF.

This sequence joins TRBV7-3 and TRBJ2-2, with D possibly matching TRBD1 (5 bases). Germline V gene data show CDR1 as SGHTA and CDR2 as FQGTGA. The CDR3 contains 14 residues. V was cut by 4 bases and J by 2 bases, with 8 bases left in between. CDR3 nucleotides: TGTGCCAGCAGCTACACAGGAAACACCGGGGAGCTGTTTTTT. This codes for CASSYTGNTGELFF.

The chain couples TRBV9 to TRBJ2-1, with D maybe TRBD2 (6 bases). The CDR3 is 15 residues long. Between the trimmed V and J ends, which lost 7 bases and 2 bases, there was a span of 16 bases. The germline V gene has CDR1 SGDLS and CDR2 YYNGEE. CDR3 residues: CASSPGTPPYNEQFF. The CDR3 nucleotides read TGTGCCAGCTCCCCCGGGACTCCCCCCTACAATGAGCAGTTCTTC.